A single sample gave rise to the 27 T cell receptor beta chains below, sequenced in a study of blood T cell repertoires in COVID-19. Method: immunoSEQ multiplex PCR; TCRdb's copy keeps in-frame clones and lacks some. Among some 180,000 clones listed, 85% to 90% were seen once. Sequences were obtained from peripheral blood. Source of these receptors: a woman aged 60-75 years with acute or convalescent COVID-19.

This clone has more than one count but fewer than ten. This chain uses TRBV11-2 with TRBJ1-3; D not resolved. V was shortened by 2 bases and J by 0 bases, with 8 bases between the two germline ends. Germline loops: CDR1 SGHAT, CDR2 FQNNGV. This CDR3 has 15 amino acids. The CDR3 DNA sequence: TGTGCCAGCAGCTTACGCGGTTTCTCTGGAAACACCATATATTTT. This sequence encodes CASSLRGFSGNTIYF.

The rearrangement uses TRBV4-2 and TRBJ2-7; the match to TRBD1 covers 7 bases. Unmatched junction bases numbered 16, after V lost 4 bases and J lost 7 bases. CDR3 length equals 16 residues. Germline-derived CDR1 and CDR2 are LGHNA and YNFKEQ. The CDR3 region has the DNA TGTGCCAGCAGCCCTTATATTCCGGGACAGCCTCGTGAGCAGTACTTC. This translates into CASSPYIPGQPREQYF.

The J gene is TRBJ2-6, the V gene TRBV7-3; D call uncertain. The germline gives CDR1 SGHTA, CDR2 FQGTGA. The CDR3 is made up of 15 amino acids. Deletions cut 2 bases from V and 0 bases from J, with 5 bases between. DNA for the CDR3: TGTGCCAGCAGCTTAGGTAGCTCTGGGGCCAACGTCCTGACTTTC. This gives the protein CASSLGSSGANVLTF.

The chain uses TRBV4-1 and TRBJ1-3, with D unresolved. CDR3 size: 16 residues. Germline loops: CDR1 MGHRA, CDR2 YSYEKL. V was trimmed by 1 base and J by 0 bases, leaving 10 bases between them. The CDR3, as DNA: TGCGCCAGCAGCCAAGCGCCTGGCAACTCTGGAAACACCATATATTTT. It specifies CASSQAPGNSGNTIYF.

This sequence joins TRBV28 and TRBJ2-1; D is undetermined. V was cut by 8 bases and J by 9 bases, with 14 bases left in between. The CDR3 has 12 residues. Germline V gene data show CDR1 as MDHEN and CDR2 as SYDVKM. The CDR3 coding sequence is TGTGCCAGCTTTTCTTCGACTGCTGAGCAGTTCTTC. Amino acid sequence: CASFSSTAEQFF.

This chain connects TRBV3-1 (or the pseudogene TRBV3-2) to TRBJ1-1, with 8 bases lining up with TRBD1. Germline assignment: CDR1 LGHDT and CDR2 YNNKEL (reference sequence). This CDR3 has 14 residues. Losses at the gene ends were 4 bases for V and 5 bases for J; bases not matched to a gene: 6. The CDR3, as DNA: TGTGCCAGCAGCCCCAGGGGGCAGAATACTGAAGCTTTCTTT. Protein product: CASSPRGQNTEAFF.

This chain links TRBV27 with TRBJ1-2; tentatively, D is TRBD1 (6 bases). From germline, CDR1 is MNHEY and CDR2 SMNVEV (reference sequence). CDR3 length: 14 amino acids. V lost 5 bases, J lost 5 bases, and 15 bases lay in between. The CDR3 loop is CASSPSRGPYGYTF. The CDR3 DNA is TGTGCCAGCAGTCCTTCCAGGGGACCGTATGGCTACACCTTC.

V usage is TRBV19 and J usage is TRBJ1-3; 10 positions match TRBD1. The ends lost 1 base at V and 6 bases at J; junction bases unmatched: 6. The CDR3 has 16 residues. Germline-derived CDR1 and CDR2 are LNHDA and SQIVND (reference sequence). The CDR3 nucleotides are TGTGCCAGTAGTATAGGCTGGGACAGGGGCGCAAACACCATATATTTT. Translated: CASSIGWDRGANTIYF.

The chain's CDR3 is CASSLTGTGELFF. In nucleotides, the CDR3 is TGTGCCAGCAGTTTGACAGGAACCGGGGAGCTGTTTTTT. V usage is TRBV2 and J usage is TRBJ2-2, with D possibly TRBD1 on 6 matching bases. Germline V gene lookup returns CDR1 SNHLY and CDR2 FYNNEI. CDR3 length equals 13 residues. V shed 5 bases and J shed 5 bases, with 9 bases lying between them. Using reference TRBV2 and TRBJ2-2 for the parts outside the CDR3, the full variable domain is EPEVTQTPSHQVTQMGQEVILRCVPISNHLYFYWYRQILGQKVEFLVSFYNNEISEKSEIFDDQFSVERPDGSNFTLKIRSTKLEDSAMYFCASSLTGTGELFFGEGSRLTVL.

The V gene is TRBV7-3, the J gene TRBJ2-2, with D possibly matching TRBD2 (6 bases). The CDR3 runs 17 residues. Germline CDR1 is SGHTA and CDR2 is FQGTGA. V lost 1 base to trimming and J lost 6 bases, with 18 bases between them. The CDR3 reads CASSLKSGATGAGELFF. CDR3 DNA: TGTGCCAGCAGCTTAAAGTCGGGCGCGACGGGGGCCGGGGAGCTGTTTTTT.

The chain links TRBV9 to TRBJ2-3; D gene unclear. The ends were cut back, 4 bases at V and 0 bases at J, with 9 bases in the middle. Germline CDR1 is SGDLS and CDR2 is YYNGEE. The CDR3 extends over 14 amino acids. For the CDR3, the DNA is TGTGCCAGCAGCCCCTCGACTAGCACAGATACGCAGTATTTT. Translation: CASSPSTSTDTQYF.

The V and J genes are TRBV5-1 and TRBJ2-5; 7 nucleotides line up with TRBD2. The germline V gene has CDR1 SGHRS and CDR2 YFSETQ. Trimming cost V 5 bases and J 5 bases; bases outside gene matches: 12. This CDR3 contains 15 residues. The CDR3 DNA reads TGCGCCAGCAGGTCAACCGCGGGAGCGTGGGAGACCCAGTACTTC. It codes for CASRSTAGAWETQYF.

The chain carries TRBV6-1 and TRBJ2-7, with a possible D match to TRBD1 (6 bases). Germline V gene lookup returns CDR1 MNHNS and CDR2 SASEGT. Trimming took off 0 bases at V and 3 bases at J, with 9 bases between the two ends. CDR3 length: 14 residues. In DNA, the CDR3 is TGTGCCAGCAGTGAAGCACCGACAGGCTACGAGCAGTACGTC. Amino acids: CASSEAPTGYEQYV.

J is TRBJ1-2 and V is TRBV5-1; D call uncertain. The CDR3 extends over 12 amino acids. The ends were cut back, 0 bases at V and 8 bases at J, with 8 bases in the middle. CDR1 is SGHRS and CDR2 is YFSETQ in the germline V gene. The CDR3 protein is CASSLGVSGYTF. The CDR3 DNA is TGCGCCAGCAGCTTGGGCGTATCCGGCTACACCTTC.

This chain connects TRBV29-1 to TRBJ1-1; 10 bases align to TRBD1. CDR3 length: 16 amino acids. The germline gives CDR1 SQVTM, CDR2 ANQGSEA. J was trimmed by 0 bases and V by 3 bases; bases with no gene match: 7. CDR3 DNA: TGCAGCGTTGATTGGGGACAGGGGCGCATGAACACTGAAGCTTTCTTT. Encoded protein: CSVDWGQGRMNTEAFF.

The CDR3 DNA follows: TGTGCCTGGAGTGAACAGGGGGTTGGTGCCAACACTGAAGCTTTCTTT. This sequence encodes CAWSEQGVGANTEAFF. J is TRBJ1-1 and V is TRBV30; TRBD1 matches 8 bases. Looked up from germline, CDR1 is GTSNPN and CDR2 is SVGIG (reference sequence). The V gene end was trimmed by 1 base and the J gene end by 2 bases; junction bases not matched to a gene: 9. This CDR3 has 16 amino acids.

This clone was seen a handful of times. The rearrangement links TRBV29-1 to TRBJ1-6, with a tentative D call TRBD1 (6 bases). The CDR3 consists of 13 residues. The V gene lost 4 bases and the J gene lost 7 bases, with 11 bases spanning the gap. Germline lookup yields CDR1 SQVTM and CDR2 ANQGSEA. In DNA, the CDR3 is TGCAGCGTTGGCCAGGGGAAAAATTCACCCCTCCACTTT. Translated: CSVGQGKNSPLHF.

The DNA for the CDR3 is TGTGCCAGCAGTCAAAATACCCTTAGCAGGGTCTACGAGCAGTACTTC. Translating gives CASSQNTLSRVYEQYF. The genes are TRBV6-2 or TRBV6-3 and TRBJ2-7, with D perhaps matching TRBD1 (5 bases). Trimming removed 5 bases at V and 3 bases at J, with 20 bases between. The length of the CDR3 is 16 residues. Looked up from germline, CDR1 is MNHEY and CDR2 is SVGEGT.

This rearrangement joins TRBV9 to TRBJ2-6; 7 bases are a match to TRBD1. The CDR3 has 15 amino acids. Trimming at V came to 4 bases and at J to 2 bases, leaving 3 bases not matched to a gene. CDR1 is SGDLS and CDR2 is YYNGEE in the germline V gene. CDR3 nucleotides: TGTGCCAGCAGCCCAGGGGGAGCTGGGGCCAACGTCCTGACTTTC. Amino acids: CASSPGGAGANVLTF.

This chain joins TRBV3-1 (or the pseudogene TRBV3-2) and TRBJ1-6; 10 nucleotides agree with TRBD1. With 1 base clipped from V and 4 bases from J, the junction kept 4 bases outside the gene matches. The CDR3 has 17 residues. CDR1 is LGHDT, CDR2 YNNKEL, per germline (reference sequence). CDR3 region: CASSQGDRGTYNSPLHF. CDR3 DNA sequence: TGTGCCAGCAGCCAAGGGGACAGGGGTACATATAATTCACCCCTCCACTTT.

This chain uses TRBV13 with TRBJ2-7; 8 bases line up with TRBD1. Trimming cost V 4 bases and J 2 bases; bases outside gene matches: 10. The CDR3 consists of 16 residues. From germline, CDR1 is PRHDT and CDR2 FYEKMQ (reference sequence). CDR3 coding DNA: TGTGCCAGCAGCTCCCGTCCCGGGACAGGTACCTACGAGCAGTACTTC. It specifies CASSSRPGTGTYEQYF.

V and J are TRBV3-1 (or the pseudogene TRBV3-2) and TRBJ1-1; 7 bases fit TRBD1. V was pared by 7 bases and J by 7 bases, with 9 bases of the junction left unmatched. This CDR3 comprises 13 residues. CDR1 is LGHDT and CDR2 is YNNKEL in the germline V gene (reference sequence). CDR3 sequence: CASKRTGRDEAFF. CDR3 coding DNA: TGTGCCAGCAAAAGGACAGGCAGGGATGAAGCTTTCTTT.

There are a few counts of this clone. The chain carries TRBV4-1 and TRBJ2-1; 7 bases map to TRBD2. The CDR3 is made up of 17 amino acids. CDR1 is MGHRA, CDR2 YSYEKL, per germline. Germline trimming cut 1 base from V and 2 bases from J; bases unmatched to any gene: 8. CDR3 DNA sequence: TGCGCCAGCAGCCAAGTCGCCCTAGCGGTGGCCTACAATGAGCAGTTCTTC. Residues: CASSQVALAVAYNEQFF.

The V and J genes are TRBV19 and TRBJ1-5; perhaps TRBD1 as D (5 bases). The CDR3 is 15 residues long. Germline V CDR1 and CDR2: LNHDA, SQIVND (reference sequence). V lost 4 bases and J lost 3, with 13 bases in between. The CDR3 DNA reads TGTGCCAGTAGTAGGGGGAGGTGGGACAATCAGCCCCAGCATTTT. It yields the protein CASSRGRWDNQPQHF.

This clone was seen once. This chain connects TRBV3-1 (or the pseudogene TRBV3-2) to TRBJ1-1; 10 bases are a match to TRBD1. The CDR3 has 15 amino acids. With V trimmed by 5 bases and J by 5 bases, 8 bases remained unmatched. The germline gives CDR1 LGHDT, CDR2 YNNKEL (reference sequence). The CDR3 DNA sequence: TGTGCCAGCAGCGCCTGGGACAGGGGAGGGACTGAAGCTTTCTTT. Protein product: CASSAWDRGGTEAFF.

The genes are TRBV9 and TRBJ2-2; 8 nucleotides line up with TRBD2. CDR3 length: 15 residues. The V gene end was trimmed by 0 bases and the J gene end by 5 bases; junction bases not matched to a gene: 3. Germline lookup yields CDR1 SGDLS and CDR2 YYNGEE. The CDR3 bases are TGTGCCAGCAGCGTAGTGACTAGCGTTACCGGGGAGCTGTTTTTT. This encodes CASSVVTSVTGELFF.

This clone was recorded once. The gene calls are TRBV10-2 and TRBJ1-5; no firm D call. The CDR3 has 15 amino acids. V lost 6 bases and J lost 0, with 12 bases in between. The germline V gene has CDR1 WSHSY and CDR2 SAAADI. CDR3 nucleotide sequence: TGCGCCAGCAGGATAGGGAGGGATAGCAATCAGCCCCAGCATTTT. Its protein product is CASRIGRDSNQPQHF.